These 27 T cell receptor beta chains originate from one sample sequenced in a study of monozygotic twins with inflammatory bowel disease. TCRdb re-called the 5' RACE reads and catalogs CDR3 proteins one per entry, DNA excluded. This table lists more than 300,000 distinct CDR3 sequences. Sequencing used blood. Receptor source: a human donor with ulcerative colitis or Crohn's disease, or a healthy co-twin of an affected twin (not recorded which).

V is TRBV9 and J is TRBJ2-7; the TCRdb D gene call, TRBD1, has no DNA to confirm it. The CDR3 is 14 residues long. Looked up from germline, CDR1 is SGDLS and CDR2 is YYNGEE. Here the CDR3 reads CASSGGQGKNEQYF. Full variable domain (rest looked up from reference TRBV9 and TRBJ2-7): DSGVTQTPKHLITATGQRVTLRCSPRSGDLSVYWYQQSLDQGLQFLIQYYNGEERAKGNILERFSAQQFPDLHSELNLSSLELGDSALYFCASSGGQGKNEQYFGPGTRLTVT.

This chain uses TRBV18 with TRBJ1-5; TCRdb indicates TRBD1, and absent DNA this call remains unverified. The CDR3 totals 13 residues. Germline CDR1 and CDR2: KGHSH and LQKENI. The CDR3 sequence: CASSPDREKPQHF. Using reference TRBV18 and TRBJ1-5 for the parts outside the CDR3, the full variable domain is NAGVMQNPRHLVRRRGQEARLRCSPMKGHSHVYWYRQLPEEGLKFMVYLQKENIIDESGMPKERFSAEFPKEGPSILRIQQVVRGDSAAYFCASSPDREKPQHFGDGTRLSIL.

V and J are TRBV7-9 and TRBJ2-1; TCRdb's assignment of TRBD1 cannot be checked, as there is no DNA. Germline V gives CDR1 SEHNR, CDR2 FQNEAQ (reference sequence). This CDR3 region has 17 residues. The CDR3 loop reads CASIPWGEGKGPNEQFF.

The chain recombines TRBV6-5 with TRBJ1-5; TCRdb proposes TRBD1, but this gene call is untestable without DNA. The CDR3 spans 17 residues. Per germline, CDR1 MNHEY and CDR2 SVGAGI. The CDR3 loop is CASSYLAQGGSNQPQHF.

The chain carries TRBV20-1 and TRBJ2-7; TCRdb designates TRBD1, a call that cannot be tested without DNA. CDR1 DFQATT and CDR2 SNEGSKA come from the germline V gene (reference sequence). This CDR3 has 15 amino acids. The CDR3: CSASMTGGYSYEQYF.

This chain joins TRBV20-1 and TRBJ2-7; TCRdb's D call of TRBD1 is untestable without DNA. Germline V lookup: CDR1 DFQATT, CDR2 SNEGSKA (reference sequence). The CDR3 covers 14 residues. CDR3 sequence reads: CSARYTGILYEQYF.

V usage is TRBV19 and J usage is TRBJ2-1; the D call of TRBD2 rests on TCRdb alone, since no DNA is present to check it. Germline assignment: CDR1 LNHDA and CDR2 SQIVND (reference sequence). This CDR3 is 15 amino acids long. The CDR3 is CASSPARLARNEQFF.

This chain joins TRBV5-5 and TRBJ1-1; the TRBD1 assignment by TCRdb is unverifiable without DNA. This CDR3 has 13 amino acids. The V gene's germline CDR1 is SGHKS and CDR2 YYEKEE (reference sequence). The CDR3 loop is CASTAEGLERAFF.

CDR3 sequence reads: CASSEDRFRPFLAKNIQYF. The rearrangement joins TRBV6-1 to TRBJ2-4; the TRBD1 assignment by TCRdb is unverifiable without DNA. This CDR3 spans 19 amino acids. The V gene's germline CDR1 is MNHNS and CDR2 SASEGT.

This chain connects TRBV2 to TRBJ1-2. Germline V gives CDR1 SNHLY, CDR2 FYNNEI. The CDR3 runs 12 residues. This CDR3 reads CASSEGSYGYTF.

The chain carries TRBV30 and TRBJ1-5. This CDR3 is 13 amino acids long. CDR1 and CDR2 from the germline V gene are GTSNPN and SVGIG (reference sequence). CDR3 amino acids: CAWSTYSNQPQHF.

The V and J genes are TRBV7-3 and TRBJ2-5; TCRdb returns TRBD2, unconfirmable since there is no DNA. The V gene's germline CDR1 is SGHTA and CDR2 FQGTGA. CDR3 length: 15 amino acids. This chain's CDR3 is CASSSGLATGETQYF.

The chain combines TRBV5-6 with TRBJ1-2; as DNA is missing, the TRBD1 call by TCRdb cannot be tested. The CDR3 contains 13 residues. Germline assignment: CDR1 SGHDT and CDR2 YYEEEE. The CDR3 sequence: CASSLRGVRGYTF.

The chain links TRBV6-6 to TRBJ2-5; the TCRdb call, TRBD1, lacks DNA for checking. The CDR3 runs to 13 residues. Looked up from germline, CDR1 is MNHNY and CDR2 is SVGAGI (reference sequence). Here the CDR3 reads CAGKTDSQETQYF.

V gene TRBV6-1 combines with J gene TRBJ2-3; the TRBD1 assignment by TCRdb is unverifiable without DNA. CDR1 MNHNS and CDR2 SASEGT come from the germline V gene. The CDR3 spans 14 residues. The CDR3 sequence is CASRGLTPTDTQYF.

The V gene is TRBV18, the J gene TRBJ2-3. Germline V gene sequence: CDR1 KGHSH, CDR2 LQKENI. The length of the CDR3 is 16 residues. CDR3 loop: CASSPPMDRGTDTQYF.

The chain has TRBV12-3 or TRBV12-4 and TRBJ2-1; without DNA, the TCRdb call of TRBD1 cannot be checked. The CDR3 runs to 15 residues. CDR3: CASSFWGGVMNEQFF.

The V gene is TRBV2, the J gene TRBJ1-5. Germline V CDR1 and CDR2: SNHLY, FYNNEI. CDR3 length: 13 residues. This CDR3 is CASSVRVNQPQHF.

The genes are TRBV28 and TRBJ2-3; as DNA is missing, the TRBD1 call by TCRdb cannot be tested. The CDR3 totals 14 residues. Germline V gene data show CDR1 as MDHEN and CDR2 as SYDVKM. CDR3 sequence reads: CASRTGGHTDTQYF.

The J gene is TRBJ2-1, the V gene TRBV4-2; TCRdb proposes TRBD2, but this gene call is untestable without DNA. There are 13 residues in the CDR3. CDR1 and CDR2 from the germline V gene are LGHNA and YNFKEQ. CDR3 sequence: CASSSISTSGEFF.

The chain has TRBV5-1 and TRBJ1-1; without DNA, the TCRdb call of TRBD1 cannot be checked. Germline lookup yields CDR1 SGHRS and CDR2 YFSETQ. CDR3 length: 15 residues. This chain's CDR3 is CASSSTGGENTEAFF.

CDR3 protein: CSAYLPRYIPTDTQYF. The genes are TRBV20-1 and TRBJ2-3; TCRdb returns TRBD2, unconfirmable since there is no DNA. Looked up from germline, CDR1 is DFQATT and CDR2 is SNEGSKA (reference sequence). The CDR3 extends over 16 amino acids.

The rearrangement links TRBV5-6 to TRBJ1-5. Germline CDR1 is SGHDT and CDR2 is YYEEEE. The CDR3 contains 16 residues. This chain's CDR3 is CASSAGRAYSNQPQHF.

The chain carries TRBV12-3 or TRBV12-4 and TRBJ1-2; TCRdb's D call of TRBD1 is untestable without DNA. This CDR3 spans 13 amino acids. CDR3 in amino acids: CASRDRELSGYTF.

J is TRBJ2-7 and V is TRBV30; TCRdb's D call, TRBD2, is unchecked because there is no DNA. The germline V gene encodes CDR1 GTSNPN and CDR2 SVGIG (reference sequence). The CDR3 totals 14 residues. CDR3 region: CAWSRDYQSYEQYF.

The rearrangement links TRBV18 to TRBJ2-5. Germline lookup yields CDR1 KGHSH and CDR2 LQKENI. This CDR3 contains 12 residues. The CDR3 spells CASSPQTETQYF.

V is TRBV6-5 and J is TRBJ1-1. The length of the CDR3 is 12 residues. Germline-derived CDR1 and CDR2 are MNHEY and SVGAGI. CDR3 sequence: CASSYSNTEAFF.